This TCR beta chain was identified during a study of identical twins. Turning to this clonotype: Its antigen is not known.

Study-level points and caveats: The more abundant beta clonotypes in cord blood had fewer insertions, and memory repertoires did not show this. With monozygotic twins, out-of-frame TCR alpha sharing exceeded what models estimated.

TCRdb recomputed calls from the 5' RACE reads with MiXCR, one row per CDR3 protein. Of about 550,000 distinct CDR3 sequences listed, about 22% were seen once; the top ten hold approximately 0.49%. Among all donors, each was a healthy Caucasian. These records were also assigned to another study, of yellow fever vaccine responses in identical twins.

The sample taken for sequencing was CD4+ T cells sorted from blood. This TCR derives from a woman under 30 in good health.

This chain's CDR3 is CASSFEFGSSTEQYF. CDR3 bases: TGTGCCAGCAGTTTCGAGTTTGGATCTAGTACCGAGCAGTACTTC. This chain uses TRBV12-3 or TRBV12-4 with TRBJ2-7; D gene uncertain. The V end was cut by 3 bases, the J end by 6 bases, with 18 bases between. The length of the CDR3 is 15 residues.